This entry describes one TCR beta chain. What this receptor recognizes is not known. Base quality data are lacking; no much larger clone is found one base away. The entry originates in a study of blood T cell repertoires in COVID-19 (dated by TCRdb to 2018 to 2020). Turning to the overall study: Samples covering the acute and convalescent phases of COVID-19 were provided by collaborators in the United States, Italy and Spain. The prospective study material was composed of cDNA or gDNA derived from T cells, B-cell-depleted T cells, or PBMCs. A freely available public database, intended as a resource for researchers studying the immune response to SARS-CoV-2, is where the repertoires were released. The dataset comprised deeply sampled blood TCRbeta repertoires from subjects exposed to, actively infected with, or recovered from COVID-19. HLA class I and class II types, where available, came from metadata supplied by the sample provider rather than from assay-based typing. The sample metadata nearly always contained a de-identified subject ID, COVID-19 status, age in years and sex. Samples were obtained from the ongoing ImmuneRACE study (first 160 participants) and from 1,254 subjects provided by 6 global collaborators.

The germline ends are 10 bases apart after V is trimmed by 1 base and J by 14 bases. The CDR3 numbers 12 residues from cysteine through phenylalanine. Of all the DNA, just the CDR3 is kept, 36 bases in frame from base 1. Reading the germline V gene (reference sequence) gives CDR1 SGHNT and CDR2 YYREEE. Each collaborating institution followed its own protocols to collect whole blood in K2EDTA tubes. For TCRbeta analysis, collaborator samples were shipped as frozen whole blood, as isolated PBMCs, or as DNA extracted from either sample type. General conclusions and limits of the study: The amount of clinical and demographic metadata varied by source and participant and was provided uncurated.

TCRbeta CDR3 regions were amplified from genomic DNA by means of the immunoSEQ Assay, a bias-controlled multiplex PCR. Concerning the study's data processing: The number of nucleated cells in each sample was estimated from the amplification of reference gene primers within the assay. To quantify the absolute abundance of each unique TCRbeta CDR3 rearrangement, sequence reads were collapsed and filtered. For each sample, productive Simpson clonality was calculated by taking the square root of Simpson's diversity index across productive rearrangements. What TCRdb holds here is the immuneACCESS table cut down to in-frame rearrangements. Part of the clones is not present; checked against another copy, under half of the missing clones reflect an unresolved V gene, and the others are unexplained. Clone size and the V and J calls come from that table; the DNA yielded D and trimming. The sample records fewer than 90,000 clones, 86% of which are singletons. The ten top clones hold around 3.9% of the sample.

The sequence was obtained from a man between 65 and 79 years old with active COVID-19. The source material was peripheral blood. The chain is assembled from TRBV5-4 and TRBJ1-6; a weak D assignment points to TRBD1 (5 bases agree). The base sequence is TGTGCCAGCAGCTTGCGGGGGGTGGCCCTCCACTTT. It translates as CASSLRGVALHF.